Listed below are T cell receptor beta chains from one sample, sequenced in a study of shared clonotypes between healthy human individuals. Sequencing used immunoSEQ multiplex PCR; TCRdb keeps in-frame clones, though not all of them. Among under 200,000 clones, approximately 95% were seen once, and the ten largest hold 0.067%. The sequenced material came from naive CD4+ T cells sorted from blood. The receptors here all came from a woman in her twenties or thirties in good health. Each CDR3 is given with its conserved first and last residue. Each record gives: clone size, V gene, D gene, J gene, CDR3 DNA, CDR3 protein. D genes are given only for firm matches. Size is omitted from some rows. Given values are once, few, many or a class for expanded clones.

-	TRBV7-9	-	TRBJ1-4	TGTGCCATGGGTGGCCCTGAAAAACTGTTTTTT	CAMGGPEKLFF
-	TRBV28	TRBD2	TRBJ2-6	TGTGCCAGCGGGTCGACCTTAGCGGGAGTTGGGGCCAACGTCCTGACTTTC	CASGSTLAGVGANVLTF
-	TRBV6-1	-	TRBJ2-7	TGTGCCAGCAGTGACGCCGCACAGGGCAACTCCTACGAGCAGTACTTC	CASSDAAQGNSYEQYF
-	TRBV5-1	TRBD2	TRBJ2-7	TGCGCCAGCAGCTCCAGAGGGACTAGCAAATACGAGCAGTACTTC	CASSSRGTSKYEQYF
-	TRBV5-4	TRBD2	TRBJ2-1	TGTGCCAGCAGCTTGGGGACAATAGCGGGAGTAAGGAATGAGCAGTTCTTC	CASSLGTIAGVRNEQFF
once	TRBV5-1	-	TRBJ2-5	TGCGCCAGCAGTTCGGCCTCGACACCGGGGACCCAGTACTTC	CASSSASTPGTQYF
-	TRBV28	-	TRBJ2-7	TGTGCCAGCAGTTCTCGCCGGGGTTATCGCTCCTACGAGCAGTACTTC	CASSSRRGYRSYEQYF
-	TRBV5-6	TRBD2	TRBJ2-1	TGTGCCAGCAGCGCGGCTAGCGGGCTGTGGGATGAGCAGTTCTTC	CASSAASGLWDEQFF
-	TRBV27	-	TRBJ2-2	TGTGCCAGCAGTCCCGGCGGATACACCGGGGAGCTGTTTTTT	CASSPGGYTGELFF
-	TRBV28	-	TRBJ1-5	TGTGCCAGCAGGGAGGGCAGGGTAGATCAGCCCCAGCATTTT	CASREGRVDQPQHF
-	TRBV10-3	-	TRBJ2-7	TGTGCCAGCAGTACCTATGACAAGCAGTACTTC	CASSTYDKQYF
-	TRBV28	TRBD1	TRBJ2-7	TGTGCCAGCTTGACCGGACAGGGGGCCTACGAGCAGTACTTC	CASLTGQGAYEQYF
-	TRBV11-2	-	TRBJ1-1	TGTGCCAGCCGACGGGCCGAATTGAACACTGAAGCTTTCTTT	CASRRAELNTEAFF
-	TRBV7-9	-	TRBJ2-5	TGTGCCAGCAGCCCGTACGGGACCAGCCAAGAGACCCAGTACTTC	CASSPYGTSQETQYF
-	TRBV5-4	TRBD2	TRBJ2-7	TGTGCCAGCAGCTTCTACGGGAGGACCTACGAGCAGTACTTC	CASSFYGRTYEQYF
-	TRBV6-5	-	TRBJ2-5	TGTGCCAGCAAAGTTCAAACCAACCAAGAGACCCAGTACTTC	CASKVQTNQETQYF
once	TRBV7-8	-	TRBJ2-7	TGTGCCAGCAGCTTTAGTGCGTCCGACTACGAGCAGTACTTC	CASSFSASDYEQYF
once	TRBV7-9	-	TRBJ1-4	TGTGCCAGCAGCTTAGTAGAAGGAAATGAAAAACTGTTTTTT	CASSLVEGNEKLFF
-	TRBV9	-	TRBJ1-2	TGTGCCAGCAGCGTAGTGGCCGGCTATGGCTACACCTTC	CASSVVAGYGYTF
-	TRBV28	-	TRBJ1-5	TGTGCCAGCTGTTGCACCCTCAATCAGCCCCAGCATTTT	CASCCTLNQPQHF
-	TRBV19	TRBD1	TRBJ2-2	TGTGCCAGTAGTATAGAGGGGCGGACAGGGCGTAGAACCGGGGAGCTGTTTTTT	CASSIEGRTGRRTGELFF
-	TRBV5-1	-	TRBJ2-6	TGCGCCAGCAGCCCCGGACCGAGCTCTGGGGCCAACGTCCTGACTTTC	CASSPGPSSGANVLTF
-	TRBV5-1	-	TRBJ2-2	TGCGCCAGCAGCCCGGGGGTCCTTCCAAGCCCTAGATCGAACACCGGGGAGCTGTTTTTT	CASSPGVLPSPRSNTGELFF
-	TRBV18	-	TRBJ2-7	TGTGCCAGCTCACCCGGGTTGGGGGGCTCCTACGAGCAGTACTTC	CASSPGLGGSYEQYF
-	TRBV11-2	TRBD2	TRBJ2-3	TGTGCCAGCAGCAGAACGGGACTAGTATTGGGGGATACGCAGTATTTT	CASSRTGLVLGDTQYF
-	TRBV19	-	TRBJ2-7	TGTGCCAGTAGTGGGCGGGACGGCTACGAGCAGTACTTC	CASSGRDGYEQYF
-	TRBV7-9	TRBD1	TRBJ1-1	TGTGCCAGCAGCCCAGGGGGGAACACTGAAGCTTTCTTT	CASSPGGNTEAFF
-	TRBV14	TRBD1	TRBJ2-3	TGTGCCAGCAGCGGACAGGGCCGCACAGATACGCAGTATTTT	CASSGQGRTDTQYF
-	TRBV10-3	-	TRBJ1-5	TGTGCCATCAGTCCTGAGAAAGGGCATCAGCCCCAGCATTTT	CAISPEKGHQPQHF
few	TRBV2	-	TRBJ1-3	TGTGCCAGCAGCCTGAGCTCTGGAAACACCATATATTTT	CASSLSSGNTIYF
-	TRBV18	-	TRBJ2-7	TGTGCCAGCTCACCAAACTCAGGTTGGCCCGGGGACTACGAGCAGTACTTC	CASSPNSGWPGDYEQYF
-	TRBV14	TRBD2	TRBJ2-7	TGTGCCAGCAGCCAATTACTGGGGGGGGCCTACGAGCAGTACTTC	CASSQLLGGAYEQYF
-	TRBV11-2	TRBD2	TRBJ2-1	TGTGCCAGCAGCTTAGATAGGGGAGGGGTGTCCTACAATGAGCAGTTCTTC	CASSLDRGGVSYNEQFF
once	TRBV18	TRBD2	TRBJ2-1	TGTGCCAGCTCACCAGCCCTAGCGGCCTCCAATGAGCAGTTCTTC	CASSPALAASNEQFF
-	TRBV6-1	-	TRBJ1-5	TGTGCCAGCAGTGAAACGACCACCTATAGCAATCAGCCCCAGCATTTT	CASSETTTYSNQPQHF
-	TRBV6-4	-	TRBJ1-5	TGTGCCAGCAGTGACTCAACCTGGGGGGTTCACAATCAGCCCCAGCATTTT	CASSDSTWGVHNQPQHF
-	TRBV5-1	-	TRBJ2-3	TGCGCCAGCAGCTTGGGAAGGACAGATACGCAGTATTTT	CASSLGRTDTQYF
-	TRBV5-4	TRBD1	TRBJ2-5	TGTGCCAGCAAGGCGGGACAGGGGGTCGGAGAGACCCAGTACTTC	CASKAGQGVGETQYF
-	TRBV28	TRBD2	TRBJ2-7	TGTGCCAGCAGTTTATGGAGACTAGCGGGAGTGAGCTCCTACGAGCAGTACTTC	CASSLWRLAGVSSYEQYF
-	TRBV15	TRBD1	TRBJ2-3	TGTGCCACCCGGAGTGACAGGGTAGCAGATACGCAGTATTTT	CATRSDRVADTQYF